The rows below give T cell receptor beta chains drawn from one sample of a study of T-cell reconstitution after alpha-beta-depleted transplantation in children. TCRdb re-called the PCR reads with MiXCR, one entry per CDR3 protein. The sample has about 420,000 distinct CDR3 sequences; roughly 11% are singletons. The starting material was PBMCs from the stem cell graft donor, obtained from the stem cell graft. The receptors were sampled from a human donor who donated a stem cell graft to a child with acute myeloid leukemia. CDR3s include the opening cysteine and the closing phenylalanine or tryptophan. D genes are given only for firm matches. Size is stated for part of the rows, as once, few or many counts, or as a class when the clone is expanded.

CASSWTSSTYYPNTGELFF	TGTGCCAGCAGTTGGACTAGCTCTACCTACTATCCCAACACCGGGGAGCTGTTTTTT	TRBJ2-2	TRBD2	TRBV12-3/TRBV12-4	few
CATSRRTGELFF	TGTGCCACCAGCCGAAGGACCGGGGAGCTGTTTTTT	TRBJ2-2	-	TRBV15	many
CASSYSTDGAFF	TGTGCCAGCAGTTACTCGACCGACGGAGCTTTCTTT	TRBJ1-1	-	TRBV6-6	few
CASSFGSKETQYF	TGTGCCAGCAGTTTCGGCAGCAAAGAGACCCAGTACTTC	TRBJ2-5	-	TRBV12-3/TRBV12-4	many
CASRKDRAYYNEQFF	TGCGCCAGCAGGAAAGACAGGGCATACTACAATGAGCAGTTCTTC	TRBJ2-1	TRBD1	TRBV5-1	few
CASSLGQGRNSPLHF	TGCGCCAGCAGCTTAGGACAGGGAAGGAATTCACCCCTCCACTTT	TRBJ1-6	TRBD1	TRBV5-1	few
CASYPTGLAGTDEQFF	TGTGCCAGCTACCCGACAGGTCTAGCGGGAACCGATGAGCAGTTCTTC	TRBJ2-1	TRBD2	TRBV6-2/TRBV6-3	-
CACCPGGLGLRSYNEQFF	TGTGCCTGCTGCCCCGGGGGACTTGGACTTCGCTCCTACAATGAGCAGTTCTTC	TRBJ2-1	-	TRBV3-2	-
CSVVPGSTDTQYF	TGCAGCGTTGTTCCCGGGAGCACAGATACGCAGTATTTT	TRBJ2-3	-	TRBV29-1	-
CASSLPSYEQYF	TGTGCCAGCAGCCTCCCATCCTACGAGCAGTACTTC	TRBJ2-7	-	TRBV5-5	many
CASSTGTENTEAFF	TGTGCCAGCAGTACCGGGACAGAGAACACTGAAGCTTTCTTT	TRBJ1-1	TRBD1	TRBV12-3/TRBV12-4	many
CASSLGAAISYNEQFF	TGCGCCAGCAGCTTGGGGGCAGCAATCTCCTACAATGAGCAGTTCTTC	TRBJ2-1	-	TRBV5-1	few
CASSLGGSWADTQYF	TGTGCCAGCAGCTTGGGCGGGAGCTGGGCAGATACGCAGTATTTT	TRBJ2-3	TRBD2	TRBV7-2	many
CASSFRGREIGETQYF	TGTGCCAGCAGTTTCAGGGGCAGGGAGATTGGCGAGACCCAGTACTTC	TRBJ2-5	-	TRBV27	few